This is a list of T cell receptor beta chains from one sample in a study of CD8 T cells in Susac syndrome. A single record per CDR3 protein comes from TCRdb applying MiXCR to the immunoSEQ multiplex PCR reads. Here the sample spans tens of thousands of distinct CDR3 sequences, around 93% being singletons. Sequencing input: CD8+ T cells from PBMCs. The receptors here all came from a human donor with Susac syndrome. CDR3s include the opening cysteine and the closing phenylalanine or tryptophan. Fields, in order: V gene, J gene, D gene, clone size, CDR3 protein, CDR3 DNA. D genes are given only for firm matches. Size is omitted from some rows. Given values are once, few, many or a class for expanded clones.

V: TRBV9
J: TRBJ2-2
D: .
size: .
CDR3: CASSVTRTRGNTGELFF
DNA: TGTGCCAGCAGCGTTACTCGGACCAGGGGGAACACCGGGGAGCTGTTTTTT

V: TRBV7-8
J: TRBJ2-1
D: .
size: once
CDR3: CASSPRTSGSYNEQFF
DNA: TGTGCCAGCAGTCCCCGGACCTCCGGCTCCTACAATGAGCAGTTCTTC

V: TRBV7-9
J: TRBJ1-2
D: .
size: few
CDR3: CASSFPGGSNYGYTF
DNA: TGTGCCAGCAGTTTTCCTGGGGGGTCCAACTATGGCTACACCTTC

V: TRBV2
J: TRBJ1-1
D: .
size: .
CDR3: CASRSNTEAFF
DNA: TGTGCCAGCAGGTCCAACACTGAAGCTTTCTTT

V: TRBV28
J: TRBJ2-5
D: .
size: .
CDR3: CASSLGEGETQYF
DNA: TGTGCCAGCAGTTTAGGAGAAGGGGAGACCCAGTACTTC

V: TRBV9
J: TRBJ2-7
D: .
size: .
CDR3: CASSVQGGEQYF
DNA: TGTGCCAGCAGCGTGCAGGGGGGCGAGCAGTACTTC

V: TRBV6-1
J: TRBJ1-1
D: .
size: .
CDR3: CASSEGRLRVNTEAFF
DNA: TGTGCCAGCAGCGAAGGACGTCTCCGTGTGAACACTGAAGCTTTCTTT

V: TRBV15
J: TRBJ1-2
D: .
size: .
CDR3: CATSRDSGDYGYTF
DNA: TGTGCCACCAGCAGAGACTCAGGGGACTATGGCTACACCTTC

V: TRBV7-3
J: TRBJ2-1
D: TRBD2
size: .
CDR3: CASSSFSGGPDNEQFF
DNA: TGTGCCAGCAGCTCCTTTAGCGGGGGCCCTGACAATGAGCAGTTCTTC

V: TRBV7-9
J: TRBJ1-2
D: .
size: .
CDR3: CASSFGQTNYGYTF
DNA: TGTGCCAGCAGCTTTGGACAGACTAACTATGGCTACACCTTC

V: TRBV20-1
J: TRBJ1-2
D: TRBD1
size: .
CDR3: CSAGRLLQGVNYGYTF
DNA: TGCAGTGCTGGCCGTCTCCTCCAGGGGGTTAACTATGGCTACACCTTC

V: TRBV28
J: TRBJ1-5
D: .
size: .
CDR3: CASRHQGSGEPQHF
DNA: TGTGCCAGCAGGCATCAGGGTAGCGGGGAGCCCCAGCATTTT

V: TRBV2
J: TRBJ1-6
D: .
size: .
CDR3: CASSGEVGYLYNSPLHF
DNA: TGTGCCAGCAGTGGTGAAGTAGGCTACCTTTATAATTCACCCCTCCACTTT

V: TRBV9
J: TRBJ2-1
D: .
size: .
CDR3: CASSVAAGSDEQFF
DNA: TGTGCCAGCAGCGTAGCGGCAGGCAGCGATGAGCAGTTCTTC

V: TRBV19
J: TRBJ2-1
D: .
size: .
CDR3: CASSIGPGAPNEQFF
DNA: TGTGCCAGTAGTATAGGTCCGGGGGCGCCGAATGAGCAGTTCTTC

V: TRBV19
J: TRBJ2-5
D: TRBD1
size: .
CDR3: CASRSIQGQETQYF
DNA: TGTGCCAGTAGATCGATACAGGGGCAAGAGACCCAGTACTTC

V: TRBV13
J: TRBJ1-1
D: .
size: .
CDR3: CASSLIQGTEAFF
DNA: TGTGCCAGCAGCTTAATACAGGGCACTGAAGCTTTCTTT

V: TRBV25-1
J: TRBJ2-7
D: TRBD1
size: .
CDR3: CASRPGTGPYEQYF
DNA: TGTGCCAGCAGGCCCGGGACAGGGCCCTACGAGCAGTACTTC

V: TRBV7-3
J: TRBJ2-1
D: .
size: .
CDR3: CASSLTDAPSVAEQFF
DNA: TGTGCCAGCAGCTTAACGGACGCACCGAGCGTGGCTGAGCAGTTCTTC

V: TRBV5-4
J: TRBJ2-3
D: .
size: once
CDR3: CASSFGGTDTQYF
DNA: TGTGCCAGCAGCTTTGGAGGGACAGATACGCAGTATTTT

V: TRBV5-5
J: TRBJ2-2
D: TRBD1
size: .
CDR3: CASSLWAGTGTTGELFF
DNA: TGTGCCAGCAGCTTGTGGGCTGGGACAGGAACTACCGGGGAGCTGTTTTTT

V: TRBV6-1
J: TRBJ1-2
D: TRBD1
size: few
CDR3: CASSPGRPDRDGYTF
DNA: TGTGCCAGCAGCCCCGGGCGGCCCGACAGGGATGGCTACACCTTC

V: TRBV2
J: TRBJ2-7
D: .
size: once
CDR3: CASTPRSGPEQYF
DNA: TGTGCCAGCACCCCGAGGAGTGGTCCCGAGCAGTACTTC

V: TRBV30
J: TRBJ2-7
D: .
size: .
CDR3: CAGSVDYEQYF
DNA: TGTGCCGGGAGCGTGGACTACGAGCAGTACTTC

V: TRBV28
J: TRBJ1-1
D: .
size: once
CDR3: CASSFPENTEAFF
DNA: TGTGCCAGCAGTTTCCCTGAAAACACTGAAGCTTTCTTT

V: TRBV12-3/TRBV12-4
J: TRBJ1-5
D: .
size: .
CDR3: CASSFQGYSNQPQHF
DNA: TGTGCCAGCAGTTTCCAGGGTTATAGCAATCAGCCCCAGCATTTT

V: TRBV6-5
J: TRBJ2-3
D: .
size: .
CDR3: CASSYKGGTDTQYF
DNA: TGTGCCAGCAGTTATAAAGGGGGCACAGATACGCAGTATTTT

V: TRBV27
J: TRBJ2-1
D: .
size: once
CDR3: CASSLLNEQFF
DNA: TGTGCCAGCAGTTTACTTAATGAGCAGTTCTTC

V: TRBV5-1
J: TRBJ2-7
D: .
size: .
CDR3: CASSLADYPSSYEQYF
DNA: TGCGCCAGCAGCTTGGCGGACTACCCTAGCTCCTACGAGCAGTACTTC

V: TRBV7-9
J: TRBJ2-3
D: TRBD2
size: once
CDR3: CASSLGSSGGPYTDTQYF
DNA: TGTGCCAGCAGCTTAGGCTCTAGCGGGGGGCCTTACACAGATACGCAGTATTTT

V: TRBV28
J: TRBJ1-5
D: .
size: .
CDR3: CASSHNQPQHF
DNA: TGTGCCAGCAGTCACAATCAGCCCCAGCATTTT

V: TRBV4-3
J: TRBJ1-2
D: TRBD1
size: .
CDR3: CASGLDRANYGYTF
DNA: TGCGCCAGCGGGTTGGACAGGGCTAACTATGGCTACACCTTC

V: TRBV27
J: TRBJ1-1
D: .
size: .
CDR3: CASSFVGRTEAFF
DNA: TGTGCCAGCAGTTTTGTGGGACGGACTGAAGCTTTCTTT

V: TRBV2
J: TRBJ1-6
D: .
size: .
CDR3: CASGQLINSPLHF
DNA: TGTGCCAGCGGACAGCTGATCAATTCACCCCTCCACTTT

V: TRBV28
J: TRBJ2-7
D: .
size: .
CDR3: CASSDYEQYF
DNA: TGTGCCAGCAGTGACTACGAGCAGTACTTC

V: TRBV9
J: TRBJ2-7
D: TRBD1
size: .
CDR3: CASSVAQGVYEQYF
DNA: TGTGCCAGCAGCGTAGCTCAGGGGGTCTACGAGCAGTACTTC

V: TRBV9
J: TRBJ1-5
D: .
size: .
CDR3: CASSVGASNQPQHF
DNA: TGTGCCAGCAGCGTGGGTGCTAGCAATCAGCCCCAGCATTTT

V: TRBV7-9
J: TRBJ1-2
D: TRBD1
size: .
CDR3: CASSLVGQDYGYTF
DNA: TGTGCCAGCAGCTTAGTGGGACAGGACTATGGCTACACCTTC

V: TRBV7-9
J: TRBJ1-1
D: .
size: .
CDR3: CASSPVAVHPFWAAFF
DNA: TGTGCCAGCAGCCCGGTTGCAGTGCACCCTTTTTGGGCAGCTTTCTTT